The sequence of this T cell receptor (beta chain) was determined in a study of memory CD4+ T cells and cytomegalovirus serostatus (dated by TCRdb to the late 2010s). For the wider study: A total of around 35 healthy Belgian adults, of whom 9 were CMV seropositive and some 24 were CMV seronegative, were included in the cohort. CD4+ memory TCRbeta repertoires of a Belgian cohort with known cytomegalovirus serostatus were sequenced in order to replicate a published TCR-based CMV serostatus classifier.

Reading the germline V gene gives CDR1 MRHNA and CDR2 SNTAGT. At the junction V is shortened by 6 bases and J by 7 bases, with 16 bases in between. CDR3 length: 15 amino acids, cysteine to phenylalanine. CDR3 DNA is the only sequence kept; it has 45 bases, read in frame from the first base. The Quick-DNA Microprep Kit was used to extract genomic DNA from the sorted cells. Amplification of TCRbeta DNA was done with the immunoSEQ hsTCRbeta kit, following the protocol from the manufacturer. An Illumina MiSeq instrument was used to sequence the TCRbeta libraries. From the authors' description of their analysis: After out-of-frame sequences were removed, 2,204,828 distinct TCRbeta sequences remained, averaging approximately 72,000 per individual. Each individual was scored by the count of 150 to 200 previously reported CMV-associated TCRbeta sequences and the total productive distinct TCRbeta count. A beta-binomial model was reimplemented in Python, and random forests from scikit-learn, run with default parameters, were trained on data from the US cohort. On the Belgian cohort, classifier performance was reported as the median AUC, along with percentile confidence intervals, across 10,000 bootstrap iterations. This is the immuneACCESS table as TCRdb keeps it, with only in-frame sequences that have V and J called. A part of the clones is gone; compared with another copy, unresolved V genes explain less than half, and the rest is unexplained. V, J and clone size derive from that table, while D and trimming were established from the DNA sequence. This sample has roughly 48,000 clones in its table, and more than 70% of those were observed once. The ten largest clones add up to roughly 2% of the sample.

Study-wide conclusions, independent of this receptor: The original-framework classifier achieved a median bootstrapped AUC of approximately 0.96 with a 95% CI of 0.76-1.00 on the Belgian cohort. For predicting CMV serostatus, the median bootstrapped AUC was 0.95 using the original framework and roughly 0.92 using a US-trained random forest. Unlike the original study, which covered naive and memory CD4+ and CD8+ populations, the Belgian study sequenced only CD4+CD45RO+ memory cells. The results were interpreted as suggesting that the CMV-associated TCR signature is mostly present in the CD4+ memory repertoire. Among the roughly 160 previously reported CMV-associated TCRbeta sequences, over 65 showed up in the CD4+ memory repertoires, with each one found in between one and five individuals.

A FACSAria II was used to sort memory CD4+ T cells, defined as single viable CD3+CD4+CD8-CD45RO+ cells. To determine CMV serostatus, a Roche Elecsys assay was used that detects serum IgG against CMV pp150, pp28, p38 and p52. Following thawing, total CD4+ T cells were enriched through positive selection using CD4 magnetic microbeads. The samples came from a different study that was designed specifically to examine the CD4+ T cell memory repertoire. Peripheral blood mononuclear cells were isolated and cryopreserved following standard operating procedures; serum was stored at -80 °C. The staining relied on CD3-PerCP (BW264/56), CD4-APC (RPA-T4), CD45RO-PE (UCHT1) and CD8-Pacific Orange (3B5) antibodies, and Sytox blue was used to exclude non-viable cells. This clone was counted once. Its cognate antigen has yet to be identified. It has no much larger one-base neighbor in the sample; base qualities were not kept.

The chain links TRBV6-4 with TRBJ1-6, with a tentative D gene TRBD1 over 5 matching bases. The origin of this receptor is an adult in good health and CMV-seropositive. Input material: memory CD4+ T cells from blood. This receptor carries the CDR3 CASSPSGTENSPLHF. The DNA sequence is TGTGCCAGCAGCCCATCCGGGACCGAAAATTCACCCCTCCACTTT.